These 19 T cell receptor beta chains came from one sample sequenced in a study of OX40 agonist ivuxolimab in advanced cancers. Measured with immunoSEQ multiplex PCR; TCRdb has only the in-frame clones, and not every one. The sample has roughly 34,000 clones; under 85% are singletons. Sequenced here: CD4+ or CD8+ T cells sorted from blood, sampled in a trial of the OX40 agonist ivuxolimab. These receptors were obtained from an adult with an advanced solid tumor such as melanoma, head and neck, liver or kidney cancer.

The CDR3 coding sequence is TGTGCCAGCAGCTCAACCCTGCAGGGGGTACGCTATTTT. As protein: CASSSTLQGVRYF. The chain recombines TRBV7-7 with TRBJ2-3, with TRBD1 identical over 7 bases. The junction had 13 bases not matched to a gene; V was cut back by 4 bases and J by 15 bases. Germline-derived CDR1 and CDR2 are SSHAT and FNYEAQ (reference sequence). CDR3 size: 13 residues.

By share of the sample, this clone is medium-sized. Other DNA sequences in this specimen translate into the identical CDR3. This sequence joins TRBV2 and TRBJ1-6, with D possibly being TRBD1 (5 bases). The germline gives CDR1 SNHLY, CDR2 FYNNEI. CDR3 length: 13 residues. V gave up 6 bases and J gave up 5 bases, with 8 bases separating them. CDR3: CASSGTDNSPLHF. CDR3 nucleotides: TGTGCCAGCAGCGGGACGGATAATTCACCCCTCCACTTT.

This CDR3 reads CASSKLAGGKGIADTQYF. CDR3 DNA sequence: TGTGCCAGCAGCAAACTAGCGGGGGGGAAAGGTATCGCGGATACGCAGTATTTT. V gene TRBV5-4 combines with J gene TRBJ2-3; 13 bases match TRBD2. V lost 4 bases and J lost 6; bases outside the gene matches: 14. Looked up from germline, CDR1 is SGHNT and CDR2 is YYREEE (reference sequence). The CDR3 is made up of 18 amino acids.

V usage is TRBV4-1 and J usage is TRBJ2-7, with 13 bases matching TRBD2. V gave up 3 bases and J gave up 1 base; unmatched junction bases: 12. CDR3 size: 19 residues. CDR1 is MGHRA, CDR2 YSYEKL, per germline. The CDR3 bases are TGCGCCAGCAGCCACCTGACTAGCGGGGGGATGGCCGTATCCTACGAGCAGTACTTC. Amino acids: CASSHLTSGGMAVSYEQYF.

The chain is built from TRBV2 and TRBJ2-1, with 9 bases that match TRBD2. Trimming cost V 4 bases and J 3 bases; bases outside gene matches: 4. CDR1 is SNHLY, CDR2 FYNNEI, per germline. This CDR3 region has 15 residues. Here the CDR3 DNA reads TGTGCCAGCAGTGGTTCGACTAGCGGCTACAATGAGCAGTTCTTC. This sequence encodes CASSGSTSGYNEQFF. The full variable domain, its missing parts supplied by reference TRBV2 and TRBJ2-1, is EPEVTQTPSHQVTQMGQEVILRCVPISNHLYFYWYRQILGQKVEFLVSFYNNEISEKSEIFDDQFSVERPDGSNFTLKIRSTKLEDSAMYFCASSGSTSGYNEQFFGPGTRLTVL.

The chain couples TRBV11-2 to TRBJ2-5; TRBD1 might be the D (5 bases). Germline loops: CDR1 SGHAT, CDR2 FQNNGV. CDR3 size: 13 residues. The V end was cut by 3 bases, the J end by 9 bases, with 14 bases between. Here the CDR3 reads CASSLGRARAQYF. In nucleotides, the CDR3 is TGTGCCAGCAGCTTGGGCCGCGCCAGGGCCCAGTACTTC.

This chain connects TRBV6-1 to TRBJ1-6; D is ambiguous. The CDR3 length is 18 residues. The ends were cut back, 0 bases at V and 0 bases at J, with 12 bases in the middle. Germline V lookup: CDR1 MNHNS, CDR2 SASEGT. In DNA form, the CDR3 reads TGTGCCAGCAGTGAAGCGCTTCGAGGGAGCTCCTATAATTCACCCCTCCACTTT. It translates to CASSEALRGSSYNSPLHF.

The chain employs TRBV27 and TRBJ2-7, with TRBD2 identical over 15 bases. Unmatched junction bases numbered 8, after V lost 5 bases and J lost 6 bases. The CDR3 spans 16 residues. Germline CDR1 and CDR2: MNHEY and SMNVEV (reference sequence). The CDR3 reads CASSGLAGGPSREQYF. DNA for the CDR3: TGTGCCAGCAGTGGACTAGCGGGGGGGCCGTCTCGCGAGCAGTACTTC.

The CDR3 DNA follows: TGTGCCAGCGCCTCTGCGGGACTCCCCGGCAATGAGCAGTTCTTC. This translates into CASASAGLPGNEQFF. V gene TRBV27 combines with J gene TRBJ2-1; D may be TRBD2 (6 bases). V shed 8 bases and J shed 6 bases, with 20 bases lying between them. This CDR3 has 15 amino acids. The germline V gene encodes CDR1 MNHEY and CDR2 SMNVEV (reference sequence).

The gene calls are TRBV5-4 and TRBJ1-1; D call uncertain. This CDR3 has 13 amino acids. Germline assignment: CDR1 SGHNT and CDR2 YYREEE (reference sequence). V was pared by 5 bases and J by 0 bases, with 8 bases between. The CDR3 DNA reads as TGTGCCAGCAGTTCGGGGATGAACACTGAAGCTTTCTTT. As protein: CASSSGMNTEAFF.

The rearrangement links TRBV4-1 to TRBJ1-5; D is unclear. Trimming took 1 base from V and 4 from J, leaving 14 bases between them. The CDR3 is 16 residues long. The germline CDR1 and CDR2 sequences are MGHRA and YSYEKL. The CDR3 here is CASSQVAENSNQPQHF. DNA of the CDR3: TGCGCCAGCAGCCAAGTAGCGGAAAACTCGAATCAGCCCCAGCATTTT.

This clone was seen a single time. The gene calls are TRBV19 and TRBJ2-3; D ambiguous. The CDR3 is 14 residues long. Between the trimmed V and J ends, which lost 0 bases and 4 bases, there was a span of 8 bases. CDR1 and CDR2 from the germline V gene are LNHDA and SQIVND (reference sequence). CDR3: CASSIDHRADTQYF. The DNA of the CDR3 is TGTGCCAGTAGTATAGATCACCGGGCAGATACGCAGTATTTT.

This clone has a handful of counts. The V gene is TRBV9, the J gene TRBJ1-1; D unclear. The CDR3 sequence is 14 residues long. Looked up from germline, CDR1 is SGDLS and CDR2 is YYNGEE. V lost 3 bases to trimming and J lost 2 bases, with 11 bases between them. CDR3 nucleotide sequence: TGTGCCAGCAGCGCTACAAGTATCAACACTGAAGCTTTCTTT. It codes for CASSATSINTEAFF.

This chain joins TRBV2 and TRBJ2-3; D remains unclear. Germline V gene data show CDR1 as SNHLY and CDR2 as FYNNEI. The CDR3 is 12 residues long. The V end was cut by 4 bases, the J end by 4 bases, with 6 bases between. CDR3 sequence: CASSVRADTQYF. The CDR3, as DNA: TGTGCCAGCAGTGTGCGAGCAGATACGCAGTATTTT.

The J gene is TRBJ1-1, the V gene TRBV5-1, with unresolved D. V lost 5 bases and J lost 6, with 17 bases in between. From germline, CDR1 is SGHRS and CDR2 YFSETQ. There are 14 residues in the CDR3. The CDR3 DNA reads TGCGCCAGCAGGACGGACGCGGGAATTGCTGAAGCTTTCTTT. It encodes CASRTDAGIAEAFF.

J is TRBJ2-5 and V is TRBV2; 11 bases agree with TRBD2. With 6 bases clipped from V and 5 bases from J, the junction kept 14 bases outside the gene matches. CDR3 length: 17 amino acids. The germline V gene encodes CDR1 SNHLY and CDR2 FYNNEI. CDR3 sequence reads: CASRGLADNRLGETQYF. DNA of the CDR3: TGTGCCAGCAGGGGACTAGCGGACAACCGATTGGGGGAGACCCAGTACTTC. The full variable domain, its missing parts supplied by reference TRBV2 and TRBJ2-5, is EPEVTQTPSHQVTQMGQEVILRCVPISNHLYFYWYRQILGQKVEFLVSFYNNEISEKSEIFDDQFSVERPDGSNFTLKIRSTKLEDSAMYFCASRGLADNRLGETQYFGPGTRLLVL.

This clone showed up just a few times. The gene calls are TRBV19 and TRBJ1-2; no clear D gene. The CDR3 loop spans 15 amino acids. Between the trimmed V and J ends, which lost 3 bases and 0 bases, there was a span of 11 bases. The V gene's germline CDR1 is LNHDA and CDR2 SQIVND (reference sequence). As DNA, the CDR3 is TGTGCCAGTAGTATTGGGCAGAAAGCTAACTATGGCTACACCTTC. This encodes CASSIGQKANYGYTF.

The rearrangement joins TRBV15 to TRBJ2-1; tentative D call: TRBD2 (6 bases). Per germline, CDR1 LNHNV and CDR2 YYDKDF (reference sequence). The CDR3 consists of 15 residues. Trimming stripped 5 bases from V and 6 bases from J, with 17 bases between. For the CDR3, the DNA is TGTGCCACCAGCCGCGGAGGGGTTAGTACCAATGAGCAGTTCTTC. Encoded protein: CATSRGGVSTNEQFF.

The genes are TRBV5-1 and TRBJ1-5, with TRBD1 as a possible D gene (5 bases). The CDR3 contains 15 residues. Germline V gene sequence: CDR1 SGHRS, CDR2 YFSETQ. Trimming removed 5 bases at V and 0 bases at J, with 12 bases between. The CDR3 sequence is CASRAGTVSNQPQHF. CDR3 sequence (DNA): TGCGCCAGCAGGGCTGGGACGGTTAGCAATCAGCCCCAGCATTTT.